What follows describes a single T cell receptor beta chain. The germline CDR1 and CDR2 sequences are ENHRY and SYGVKD. The CDR3 is 17 amino acids. V lost 0 bases and J lost 2, with 17 bases in between. These data originate in a study of blood T cell repertoires in COVID-19. Only in-frame clones appear in the TCRdb table, and some are missing; sequencing was by immunoSEQ multiplex PCR. This repertoire shows 150,000 to 200,000 clones, more than 70% found once; its top ten account for roughly a tenth. This TCR came from a woman aged 80 or older with active or convalescent COVID-19. Specimen: peripheral blood. The chain uses TRBV10-3 and TRBJ2-7; D perhaps matches TRBD1 (5 bases). CDR3 loop: CAISESTPRTPTYEQYF. The CDR3 region has the DNA TGTGCCATCAGTGAGTCGACCCCCCGGACACCAACCTACGAGCAGTACTTC.